This T cell receptor (beta chain) was recovered during a study of blood T cell repertoires in COVID-19. Here immunoSEQ multiplex PCR was the method, and the copy in TCRdb shows in-frame clones only, minus some. Here the sample spans approximately 150,000 clones, 88% being singletons. V dropped 7 bases and J dropped 8 bases, with 17 bases sitting between them. CDR3 length: 13 amino acids. Germline CDR1 reads LGHNA; CDR2 reads YSLEER. The source material was peripheral blood. The chain employs TRBV4-3 and TRBJ1-1; TRBD1 is a possible D gene (5 bases). This receptor was obtained from an older woman with acute or convalescent COVID-19. The CDR3 loop is CASTIIGVGEAFF. In DNA form, the CDR3 reads TGCGCCAGCACCATTATAGGGGTCGGGGAAGCTTTCTTT.